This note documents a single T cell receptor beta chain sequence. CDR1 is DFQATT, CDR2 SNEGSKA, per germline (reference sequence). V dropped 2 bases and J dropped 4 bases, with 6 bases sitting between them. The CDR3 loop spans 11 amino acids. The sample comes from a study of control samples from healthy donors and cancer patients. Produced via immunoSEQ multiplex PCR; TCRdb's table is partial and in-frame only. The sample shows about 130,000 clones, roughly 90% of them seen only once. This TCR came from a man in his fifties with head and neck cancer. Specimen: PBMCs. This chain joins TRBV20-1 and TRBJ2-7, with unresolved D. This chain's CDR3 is CSARLNYEQYF. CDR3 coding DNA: TGCAGTGCTAGATTGAATTACGAGCAGTACTTC.